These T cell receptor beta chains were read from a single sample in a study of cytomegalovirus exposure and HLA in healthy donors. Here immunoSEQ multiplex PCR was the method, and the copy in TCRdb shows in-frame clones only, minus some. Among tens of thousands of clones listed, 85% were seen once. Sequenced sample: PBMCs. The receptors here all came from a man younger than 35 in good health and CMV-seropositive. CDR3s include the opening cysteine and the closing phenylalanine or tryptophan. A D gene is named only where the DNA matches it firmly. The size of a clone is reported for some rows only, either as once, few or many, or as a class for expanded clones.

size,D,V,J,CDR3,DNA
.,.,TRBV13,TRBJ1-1,CASSFTGDWVEAFF,TGTGCCAGCAGCTTTACAGGCGATTGGGTTGAAGCTTTCTTT
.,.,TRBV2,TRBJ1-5,CASSETLLPGFWQPQHF,TGTGCCAGCAGTGAAACCTTGCTTCCAGGTTTCTGGCAGCCCCAGCATTTT
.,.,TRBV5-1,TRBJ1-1,CASSFGEVISEAFF,TGCGCCAGCAGCTTTGGGGAGGTGATATCTGAAGCTTTCTTT
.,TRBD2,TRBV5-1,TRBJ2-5,CASAVREGPGETQYF,TGCGCCAGCGCGGTGCGGGAGGGCCCAGGGGAGACCCAGTACTTC
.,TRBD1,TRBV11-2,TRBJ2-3,CASSLDTGTGVDTQYF,TGTGCCAGCAGCTTAGATACGGGGACAGGGGTAGATACGCAGTATTTT
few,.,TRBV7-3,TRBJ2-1,CASSFSTDNEQFF,TGTGCCAGCAGCTTTAGCACGGACAATGAGCAGTTCTTC
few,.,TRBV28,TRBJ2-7,CASSLLDSIRVNEQYF,TGTGCCAGCAGTTTACTGGACTCCATTCGCGTCAACGAGCAGTACTTC
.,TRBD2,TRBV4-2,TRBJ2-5,CASSPTQRENGETQYF,TGTGCCAGCAGCCCTACTCAGCGGGAGAACGGAGAGACCCAGTACTTC
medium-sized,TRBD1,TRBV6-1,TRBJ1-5,CASSPKGAQPQHF,TGTGCCAGCAGCCCCAAGGGGGCACAGCCCCAGCATTTT
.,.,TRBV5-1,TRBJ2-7,CASSPQGMGYEQYF,TGCGCCAGCAGCCCTCAGGGGATGGGCTACGAGCAGTACTTC
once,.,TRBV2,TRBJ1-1,CASGGRLEAFF,TGTGCCAGTGGCGGCCGCTTAGAAGCTTTCTTT
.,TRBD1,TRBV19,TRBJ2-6,CASGTGDSGANVLTF,TGTGCCAGTGGGACAGGGGACTCTGGGGCCAACGTCCTGACTTTC
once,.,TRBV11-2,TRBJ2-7,CASSLGFGGDYEQYF,TGTGCCAGCAGCTTAGGTTTCGGGGGAGACTACGAGCAGTACTTC
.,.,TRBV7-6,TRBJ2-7,CASSRGPSYEQYF,TGTGCCAGCAGCCGAGGTCCTTCCTACGAGCAGTACTTC
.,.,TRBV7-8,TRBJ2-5,CASSLEGRETQYF,TGTGCCAGCAGCTTAGAAGGGAGGGAGACCCAGTACTTC
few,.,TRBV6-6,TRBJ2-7,CASSYTATYEQYF,TGTGCCAGCAGTTACACAGCAACCTACGAGCAGTACTTC
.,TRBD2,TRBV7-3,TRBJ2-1,CASSSGLAGYNEQFF,TGTGCCAGCAGCTCTGGACTAGCGGGGTACAATGAGCAGTTCTTC
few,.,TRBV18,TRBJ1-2,CASSPLMTDPNYGYTF,TGTGCCAGCTCACCCCTAATGACAGACCCAAACTATGGCTACACCTTC
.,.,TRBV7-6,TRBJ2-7,CASSSVGGQRNEQYF,TGTGCCAGCAGCTCCGTGGGGGGGCAAAGGAACGAGCAGTACTTC
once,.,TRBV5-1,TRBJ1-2,CASSLDFFGYTF,TGCGCCAGCAGCCTGGACTTCTTTGGCTACACCTTC
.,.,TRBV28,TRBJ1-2,CASSSPGGNYGYTF,TGTGCCAGCAGTAGCCCCGGGGGGAACTATGGCTACACCTTC
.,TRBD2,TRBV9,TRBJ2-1,CASSVGGASGINNEQFF,TGTGCCAGCAGCGTGGGGGGGGCTAGCGGGATTAACAATGAGCAGTTCTTC
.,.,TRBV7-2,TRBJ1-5,CASSLSYNQPQHF,TGTGCCAGCAGCTTAAGCTATAATCAGCCCCAGCATTTT
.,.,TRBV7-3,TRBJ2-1,CASSFRESSYNEQFF,TGTGCCAGCAGCTTTAGGGAGAGCTCCTACAATGAGCAGTTCTTC
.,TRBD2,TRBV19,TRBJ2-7,CASSMGLAVSYEQYF,TGTGCCAGTAGTATGGGACTAGCAGTTTCCTACGAGCAGTACTTC
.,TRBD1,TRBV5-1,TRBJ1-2,CASSDQMGQGNYGYTF,TGCGCCAGCAGTGATCAAATGGGACAGGGGAACTATGGCTACACCTTC
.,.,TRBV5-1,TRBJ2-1,CASTDFNEQFF,TGCGCCAGCACCGACTTCAATGAGCAGTTCTTC
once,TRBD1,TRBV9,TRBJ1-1,CASSRQGGEAFF,TGTGCCAGCAGTAGACAGGGAGGAGAAGCTTTCTTT
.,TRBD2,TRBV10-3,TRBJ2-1,CAISPSGRADEQFF,TGTGCCATCAGTCCTAGCGGGAGGGCCGATGAGCAGTTCTTC
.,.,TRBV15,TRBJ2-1,CATSRVAGFNNEQFF,TGTGCCACCAGCAGAGTGGCGGGATTCAACAATGAGCAGTTCTTC
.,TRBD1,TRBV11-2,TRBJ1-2,CASSLTSGGYGYTF,TGTGCCAGCAGCTTAACTTCAGGGGGCTACGGCTACACCTTC
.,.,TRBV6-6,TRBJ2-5,CASSYSRDTQETQYF,TGTGCCAGCAGTTACTCGAGGGACACCCAAGAGACCCAGTACTTC
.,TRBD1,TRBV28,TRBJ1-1,CAGGQGGTVTEAFF,TGTGCCGGCGGACAGGGTGGGACTGTGACTGAAGCTTTCTTT
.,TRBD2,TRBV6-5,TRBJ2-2,CASSYSLAGGGGELFF,TGTGCCAGCAGTTACAGTCTAGCGGGAGGTGGCGGGGAGCTGTTTTTT
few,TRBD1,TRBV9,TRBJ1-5,CACQGDCNQPQHF,TGTGCCTGCCAGGGGGACTGCAATCAGCCCCAGCATTTT
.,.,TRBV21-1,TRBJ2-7,CASSVAGHSSSYEQYF,TGTGCCAGCAGCGTAGCGGGACATTCGAGCTCCTACGAGCAGTACTTC
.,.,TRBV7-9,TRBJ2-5,CASSPSVTHVRGETQYF,TGTGCCAGCAGCCCGAGCGTAACCCATGTAAGGGGAGAGACCCAGTACTTC
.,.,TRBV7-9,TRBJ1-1,CASSSTGNTEAFF,TGTGCCAGCAGCTCAACAGGGAACACTGAAGCTTTCTTT
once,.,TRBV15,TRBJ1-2,CATRQPGDYGYTF,TGTGCCACCAGGCAACCAGGGGATTATGGCTACACCTTC
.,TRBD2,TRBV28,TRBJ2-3,CASSLSVAGVTQYF,TGTGCCAGCAGTTTATCCGTAGCGGGAGTGACGCAGTATTTT
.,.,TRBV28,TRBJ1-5,CASSLWIGQPGDQPQHF,TGTGCCAGCAGCCTCTGGATCGGACAGCCTGGGGATCAGCCCCAGCATTTT
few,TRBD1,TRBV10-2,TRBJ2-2,CASTPRDRGKRLAGELFF,TGCGCCAGCACCCCACGGGACAGGGGAAAAAGGTTGGCCGGGGAGCTGTTTTTT
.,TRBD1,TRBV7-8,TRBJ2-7,CASSLGTPGQGYEQYF,TGTGCCAGCAGCTTAGGAACACCGGGACAGGGCTACGAGCAGTACTTC
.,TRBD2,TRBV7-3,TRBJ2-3,CASSPSGSITDTQYF,TGTGCCAGCAGCCCTAGCGGGAGTATAACAGATACGCAGTATTTT
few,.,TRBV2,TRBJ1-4,CASRGRRTNEKLFF,TGTGCCAGCAGGGGGAGGAGAACTAATGAAAAACTGTTTTTT
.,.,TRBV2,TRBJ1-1,CASSMALNTEAFF,TGTGCCAGCAGTATGGCCCTGAACACTGAAGCTTTCTTT
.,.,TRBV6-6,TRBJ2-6,CASRRDSGANVLTF,TGTGCCAGCAGGAGGGACTCTGGGGCCAACGTCCTGACTTTC
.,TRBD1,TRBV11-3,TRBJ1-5,CASSLGQGRGNQPQHF,TGTGCCAGCAGCTTAGGACAGGGACGGGGGAATCAGCCCCAGCATTTT
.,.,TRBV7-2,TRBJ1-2,CASSSGMDYGYTF,TGTGCCAGCAGCTCCGGGATGGACTATGGCTACACCTTC